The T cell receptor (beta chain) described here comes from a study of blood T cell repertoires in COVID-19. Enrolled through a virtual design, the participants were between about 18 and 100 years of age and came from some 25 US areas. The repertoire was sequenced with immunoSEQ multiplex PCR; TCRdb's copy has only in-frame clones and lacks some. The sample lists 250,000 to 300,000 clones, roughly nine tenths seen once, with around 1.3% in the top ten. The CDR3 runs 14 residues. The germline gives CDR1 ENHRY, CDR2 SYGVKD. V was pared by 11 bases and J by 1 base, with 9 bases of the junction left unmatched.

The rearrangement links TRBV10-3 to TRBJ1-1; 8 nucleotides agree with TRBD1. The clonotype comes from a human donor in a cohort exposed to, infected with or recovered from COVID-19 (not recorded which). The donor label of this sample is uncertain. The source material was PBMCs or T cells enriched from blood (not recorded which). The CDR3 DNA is TGTGCCTCGACAGGGGCCACGGGGAACACTGAAGCTTTCTTT. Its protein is CASTGATGNTEAFF.